One TCR beta chain is described in this entry. With V trimmed by 6 bases and J by 5 bases, 8 bases remained unmatched. The CDR3 covers 14 residues. Germline CDR1 is MNHNS and CDR2 is SASEGT. This specimen comes from a study of OX40 agonist ivuxolimab in advanced cancers. Using immunoSEQ multiplex PCR, the repertoire was profiled, and TCRdb retains in-frame clones only, with some absent. Of some 70,000 clones listed, roughly 92% are singletons. The rearrangement joins TRBV6-1 to TRBJ2-3; 7 positions agree with TRBD1. The source material was CD4+ or CD8+ T cells sorted from blood, sampled in a trial of the OX40 agonist ivuxolimab. The sequence was collected from an adult with an advanced solid tumor such as melanoma, head and neck, liver or kidney cancer. The CDR3 protein is CASSEGTGVDTQYF. DNA of the CDR3: TGTGCCAGCAGCGAGGGCACAGGGGTAGATACGCAGTATTTT.